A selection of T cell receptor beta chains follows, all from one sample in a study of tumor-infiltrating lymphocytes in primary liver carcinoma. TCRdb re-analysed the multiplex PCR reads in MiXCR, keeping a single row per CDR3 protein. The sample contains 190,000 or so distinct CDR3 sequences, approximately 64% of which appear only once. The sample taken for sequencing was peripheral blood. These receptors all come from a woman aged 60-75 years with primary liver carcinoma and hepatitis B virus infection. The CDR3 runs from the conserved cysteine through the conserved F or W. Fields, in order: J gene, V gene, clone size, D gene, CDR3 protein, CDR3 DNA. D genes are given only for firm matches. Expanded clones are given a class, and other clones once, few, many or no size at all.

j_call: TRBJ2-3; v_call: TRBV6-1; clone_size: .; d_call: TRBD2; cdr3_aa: CASRATRTSLWTDTQYF; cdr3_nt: TGTGCCAGCAGAGCCACCAGGACTAGCCTCTGGACAGATACGCAGTATTTT
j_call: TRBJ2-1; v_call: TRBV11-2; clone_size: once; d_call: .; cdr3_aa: CASSATRLSDQFF; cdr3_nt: TGTGCCAGCAGCGCGACCCGGCTCAGTGATCAGTTCTTC
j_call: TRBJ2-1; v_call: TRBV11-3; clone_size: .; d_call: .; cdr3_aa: CASSSGPEPNEQFF; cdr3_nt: TGTGCTAGCAGCTCGGGACCAGAACCCAATGAGCAGTTCTTC
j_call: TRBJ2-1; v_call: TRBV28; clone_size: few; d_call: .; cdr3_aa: CASSFGAYNEQFF; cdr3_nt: TGTGCCAGCAGTTTCGGGGCCTACAATGAGCAGTTCTTC
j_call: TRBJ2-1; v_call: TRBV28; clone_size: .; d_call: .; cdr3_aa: CASWEGGRYDEQFF; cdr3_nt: TGTGCCAGCTGGGAGGGGGGCCGGTACGATGAGCAGTTCTTC
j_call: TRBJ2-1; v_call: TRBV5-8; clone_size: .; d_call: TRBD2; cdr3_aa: CASSLLAGAGGYNEQFF; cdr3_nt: TGTGCCAGCAGCTTGTTGGCCGGCGCGGGAGGATATAATGAGCAGTTCTTC
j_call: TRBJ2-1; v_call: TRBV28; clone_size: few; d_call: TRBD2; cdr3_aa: CASSRGGTSNEQFF; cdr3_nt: TGTGCCAGCAGTAGGGGGGGGACTAGCAATGAGCAGTTCTTC
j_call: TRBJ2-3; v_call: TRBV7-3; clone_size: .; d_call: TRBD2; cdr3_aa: CASSLLGLAGTDTQYF; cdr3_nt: TGTGCCAGCAGCTTATTGGGACTAGCCGGCACAGATACGCAGTATTTT
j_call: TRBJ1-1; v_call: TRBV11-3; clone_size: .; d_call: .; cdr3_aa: CVSSLGWGDTEAFF; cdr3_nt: TGTGTCAGCAGCTTAGGTTGGGGAGACACTGAAGCTTTCTTT
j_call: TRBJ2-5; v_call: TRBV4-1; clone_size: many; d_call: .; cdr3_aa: CASSQGVGVETQYF; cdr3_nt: TGCGCCAGCAGCCAAGGGGTGGGGGTCGAGACCCAGTACTTC
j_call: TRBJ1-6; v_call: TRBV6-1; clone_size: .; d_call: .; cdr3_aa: CASSSPGRGSYNSPLHF; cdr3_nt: TGTGCCAGCAGCTCCCCCGGGAGGGGTAGTTATAATTCACCCCTCCACTTT
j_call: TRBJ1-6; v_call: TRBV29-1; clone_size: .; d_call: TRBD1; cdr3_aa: CSVGDRANLPLHF; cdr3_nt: TGCAGCGTTGGCGACAGGGCAAATTTACCCCTCCACTTC
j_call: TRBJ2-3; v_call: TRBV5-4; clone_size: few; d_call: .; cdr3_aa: CASGRGTDTQYF; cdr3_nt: TGTGCCAGCGGGAGAGGAACAGATACGCAGTATTTT
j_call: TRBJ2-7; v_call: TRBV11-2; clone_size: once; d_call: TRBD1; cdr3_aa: CASTSGQIYEQYF; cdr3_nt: TGTGCCAGCACCTCGGGACAGATCTACGAGCAGTACTTC
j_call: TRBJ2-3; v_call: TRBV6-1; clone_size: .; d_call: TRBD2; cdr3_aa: CASSGSSGGSDTQYF; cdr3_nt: TGTGCCAGCAGTGGTTCTAGCGGGGGATCAGATACGCAGTATTTT
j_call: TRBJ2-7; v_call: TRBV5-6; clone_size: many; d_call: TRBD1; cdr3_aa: CASSEGTGEQYF; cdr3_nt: TGTGCCAGCAGCGAGGGGACAGGGGAGCAGTACTTC
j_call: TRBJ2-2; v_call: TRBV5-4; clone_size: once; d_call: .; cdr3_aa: CVSSFTPRGGTGELFF; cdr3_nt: TGTGTCAGCAGCTTCACCCCGAGGGGGGGTACCGGGGAGCTGTTTTTT
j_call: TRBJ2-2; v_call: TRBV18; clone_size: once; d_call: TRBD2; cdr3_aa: CASSPLLGAGVTGELFF; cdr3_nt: TGTGCCAGCTCACCACTCTTAGGAGCGGGAGTCACCGGGGAGCTGTTTTTT